This TCR beta chain was found in a study of identical twins. Points from the study as a whole: Out-of-frame alpha sequences common to twins were enriched for low generation probability.

TCRdb itself ran the 5' RACE reads through MiXCR, one entry per CDR3 protein. The data show roughly 770,000 distinct CDR3 sequences, over 15% seen once. About this clonotype: Its antigen is currently unknown.

These data are also associated with another study on T cells expressing NK-cell markers.

Sequenced: PBMCs. The origin of this receptor is a woman between 18 and 29 years old in good health.

CDR3 protein: CASSLDAPQDTQYF. For the CDR3, the DNA is TGTGCCAGCAGCTTAGACGCCCCGCAAGATACGCAGTATTTT. This sequence joins TRBV11-2 and TRBJ2-3; D is uncertain. The CDR3 has 14 residues. The V gene's germline CDR1 is SGHAT and CDR2 FQNNGV. The V end lost 0 bases, the J end lost 5 bases, and 9 bases lay between the germline ends. The full variable domain, completed using reference TRBV11-2 and TRBJ2-3, is EAGVAQSPRYKIIEKRQSVAFWCNPISGHATLYWYQQILGQGPKLLIQFQNNGVVDDSQLPKDRFSAERLKGVDSTLKIQPAKLEDSAVYLCASSLDAPQDTQYFGPGTRLTVL.